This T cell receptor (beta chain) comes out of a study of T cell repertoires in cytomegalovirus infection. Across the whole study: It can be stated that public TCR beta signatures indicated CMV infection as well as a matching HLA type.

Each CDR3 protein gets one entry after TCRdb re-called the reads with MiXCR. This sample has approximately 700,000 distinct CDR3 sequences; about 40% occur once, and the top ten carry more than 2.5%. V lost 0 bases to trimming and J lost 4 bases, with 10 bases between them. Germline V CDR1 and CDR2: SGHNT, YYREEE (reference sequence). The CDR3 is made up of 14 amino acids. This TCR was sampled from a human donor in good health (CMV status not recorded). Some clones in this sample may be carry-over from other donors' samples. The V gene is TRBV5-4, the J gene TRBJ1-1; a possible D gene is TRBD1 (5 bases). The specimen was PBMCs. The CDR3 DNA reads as TGTGCCAGCAGCTTGGCATCAGGGCTCACTGAAGCTTTCTTT. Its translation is CASSLASGLTEAFF.